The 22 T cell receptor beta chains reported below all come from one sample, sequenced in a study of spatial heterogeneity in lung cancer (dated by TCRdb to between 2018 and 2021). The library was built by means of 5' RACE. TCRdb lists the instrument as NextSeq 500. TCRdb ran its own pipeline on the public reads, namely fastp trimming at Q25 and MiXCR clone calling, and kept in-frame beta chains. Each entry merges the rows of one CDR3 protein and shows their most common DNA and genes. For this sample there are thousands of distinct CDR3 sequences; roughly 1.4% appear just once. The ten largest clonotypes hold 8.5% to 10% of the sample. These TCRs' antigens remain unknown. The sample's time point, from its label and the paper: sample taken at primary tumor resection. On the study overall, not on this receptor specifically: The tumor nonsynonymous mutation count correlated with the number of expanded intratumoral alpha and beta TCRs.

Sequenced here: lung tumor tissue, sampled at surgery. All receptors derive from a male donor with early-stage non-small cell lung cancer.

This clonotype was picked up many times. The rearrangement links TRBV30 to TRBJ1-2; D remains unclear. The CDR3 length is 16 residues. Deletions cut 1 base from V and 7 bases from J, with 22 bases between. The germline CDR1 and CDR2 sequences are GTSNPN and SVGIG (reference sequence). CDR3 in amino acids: CAWSGYRGISDGGYTF. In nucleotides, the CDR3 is TGTGCCTGGAGTGGTTACCGGGGAATATCAGATGGTGGCTACACCTTC.

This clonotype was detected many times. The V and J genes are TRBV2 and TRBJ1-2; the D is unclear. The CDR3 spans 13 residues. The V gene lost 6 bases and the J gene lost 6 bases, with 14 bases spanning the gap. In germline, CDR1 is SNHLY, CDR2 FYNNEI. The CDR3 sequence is CASSETGRDGYTF. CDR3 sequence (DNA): TGTGCCAGCAGCGAGACTGGAAGGGATGGCTACACCTTC.

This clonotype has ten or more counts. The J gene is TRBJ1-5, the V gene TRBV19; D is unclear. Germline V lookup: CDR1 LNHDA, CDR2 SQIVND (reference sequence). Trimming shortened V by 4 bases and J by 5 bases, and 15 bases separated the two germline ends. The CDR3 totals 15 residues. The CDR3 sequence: CASSTSWASDQPQHF. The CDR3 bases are TGTGCCAGTAGTACCTCATGGGCCAGCGATCAGCCCCAGCATTTT.

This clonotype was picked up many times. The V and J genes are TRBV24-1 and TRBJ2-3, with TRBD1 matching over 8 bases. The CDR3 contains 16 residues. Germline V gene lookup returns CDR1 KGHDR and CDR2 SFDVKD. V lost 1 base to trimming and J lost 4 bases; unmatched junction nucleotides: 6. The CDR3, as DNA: TGTGCCACCAGTGATTTAAGGCAGGGGGCCGCAGATACGCAGTATTTT. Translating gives CATSDLRQGAADTQYF.

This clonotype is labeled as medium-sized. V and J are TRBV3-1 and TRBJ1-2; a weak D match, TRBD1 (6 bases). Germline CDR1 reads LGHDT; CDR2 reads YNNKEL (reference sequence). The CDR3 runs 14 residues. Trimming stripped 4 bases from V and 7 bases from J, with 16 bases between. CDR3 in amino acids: CASSLSTGNVGYTF. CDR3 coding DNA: TGTGCCAGCAGCCTCTCTACAGGGAACGTTGGCTACACCTTC.

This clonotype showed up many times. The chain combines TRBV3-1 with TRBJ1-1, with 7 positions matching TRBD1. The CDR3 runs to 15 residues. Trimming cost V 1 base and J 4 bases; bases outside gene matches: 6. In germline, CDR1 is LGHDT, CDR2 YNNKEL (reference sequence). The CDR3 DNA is TGTGCCAGCAGCCAAGTGAGGGGGCCGAGCACTGAAGCTTTCTTT. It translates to CASSQVRGPSTEAFF.

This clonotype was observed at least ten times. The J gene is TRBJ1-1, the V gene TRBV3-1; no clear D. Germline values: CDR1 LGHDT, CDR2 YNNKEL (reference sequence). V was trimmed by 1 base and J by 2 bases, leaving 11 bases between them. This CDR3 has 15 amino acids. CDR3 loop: CASSQGYGTNTEAFF. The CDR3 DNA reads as TGTGCCAGCAGCCAAGGTTACGGCACTAACACTGAAGCTTTCTTT.

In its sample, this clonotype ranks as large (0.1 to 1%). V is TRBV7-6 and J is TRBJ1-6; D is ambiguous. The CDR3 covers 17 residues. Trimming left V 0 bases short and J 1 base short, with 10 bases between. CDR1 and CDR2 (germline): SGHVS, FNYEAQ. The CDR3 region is CASSLAGGRSYNSPLHF. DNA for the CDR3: TGTGCCAGCAGCTTAGCGGGCGGCAGGTCCTATAATTCACCCCTCCACTTT.

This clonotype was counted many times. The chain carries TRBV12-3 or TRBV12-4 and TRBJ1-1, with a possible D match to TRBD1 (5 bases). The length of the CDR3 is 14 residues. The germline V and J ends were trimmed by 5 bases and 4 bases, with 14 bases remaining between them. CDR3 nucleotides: TGTGCCAGCAGTACCGGGACCGGGGGCACTGAAGCTTTCTTT. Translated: CASSTGTGGTEAFF.

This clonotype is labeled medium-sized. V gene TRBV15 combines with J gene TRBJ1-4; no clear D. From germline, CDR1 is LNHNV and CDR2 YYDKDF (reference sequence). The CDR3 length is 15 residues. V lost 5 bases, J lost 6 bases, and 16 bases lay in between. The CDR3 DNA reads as TGTGCCACCAGCTTCCCCCAGGACTGGGATGAAAAACTGTTTTTT. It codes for CATSFPQDWDEKLFF.

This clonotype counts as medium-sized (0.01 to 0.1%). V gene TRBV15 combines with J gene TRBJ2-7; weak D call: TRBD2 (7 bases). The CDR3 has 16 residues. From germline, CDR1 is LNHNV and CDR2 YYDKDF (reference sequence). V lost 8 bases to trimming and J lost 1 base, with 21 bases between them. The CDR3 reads CATRKGGDEGSYEQYF. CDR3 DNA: TGTGCCACCCGGAAGGGGGGGGATGAGGGATCCTACGAGCAGTACTTC. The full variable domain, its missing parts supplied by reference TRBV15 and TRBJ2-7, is DAMVIQNPRYQVTQFGKPVTLSCSQTLNHNVMYWYQQKSSQAPKLLFHYYDKDFNNEADTPDNFQSRRPNTSFCFLDIRSPGLGDTAMYLCATRKGGDEGSYEQYFGPGTRLTVT.

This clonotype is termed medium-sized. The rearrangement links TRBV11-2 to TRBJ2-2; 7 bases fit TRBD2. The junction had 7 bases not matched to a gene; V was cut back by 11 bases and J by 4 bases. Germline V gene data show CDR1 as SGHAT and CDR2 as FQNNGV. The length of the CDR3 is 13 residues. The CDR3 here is CAPLTSFTGELFF. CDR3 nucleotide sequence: TGTGCCCCCTTGACTAGCTTCACCGGGGAGCTGTTTTTT.

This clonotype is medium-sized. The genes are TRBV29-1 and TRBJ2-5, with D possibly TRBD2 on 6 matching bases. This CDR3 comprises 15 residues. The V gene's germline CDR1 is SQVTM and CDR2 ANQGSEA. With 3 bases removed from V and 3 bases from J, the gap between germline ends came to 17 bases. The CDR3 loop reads CSVDAPGVLEETQYF. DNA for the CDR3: TGCAGCGTTGATGCCCCGGGGGTTCTGGAAGAGACCCAGTACTTC.

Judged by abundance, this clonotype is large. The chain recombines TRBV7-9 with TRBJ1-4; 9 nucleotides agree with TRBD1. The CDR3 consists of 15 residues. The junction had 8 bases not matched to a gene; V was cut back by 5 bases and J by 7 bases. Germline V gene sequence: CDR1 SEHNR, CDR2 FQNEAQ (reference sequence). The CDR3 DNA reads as TGTGCCAGCAGCCCGCGGACAGGGGAGGTTGAAAAACTGTTTTTT. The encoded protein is CASSPRTGEVEKLFF.

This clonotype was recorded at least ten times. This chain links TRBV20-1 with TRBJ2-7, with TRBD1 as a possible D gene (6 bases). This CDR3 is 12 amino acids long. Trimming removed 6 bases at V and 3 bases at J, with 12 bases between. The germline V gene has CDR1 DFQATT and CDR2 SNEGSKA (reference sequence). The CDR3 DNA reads TGCAGTGCATCCCGGGACAACTACGAGCAGTACTTC. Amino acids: CSASRDNYEQYF.

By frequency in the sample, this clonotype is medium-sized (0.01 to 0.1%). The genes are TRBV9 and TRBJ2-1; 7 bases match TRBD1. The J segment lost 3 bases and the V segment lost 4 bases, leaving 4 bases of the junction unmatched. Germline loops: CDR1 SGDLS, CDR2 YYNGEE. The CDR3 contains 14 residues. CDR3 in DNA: TGTGCCAGCAGCCCCCGGGACAGCTACAATGAGCAGTTCTTC. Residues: CASSPRDSYNEQFF.

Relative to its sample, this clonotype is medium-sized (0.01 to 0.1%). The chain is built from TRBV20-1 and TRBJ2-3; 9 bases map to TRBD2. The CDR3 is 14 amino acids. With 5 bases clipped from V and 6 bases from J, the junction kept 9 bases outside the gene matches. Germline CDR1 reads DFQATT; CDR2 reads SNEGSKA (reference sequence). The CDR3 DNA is TGCAGTGCTCCCCGCGGGAGGGCTGGTGATACGCAGTATTTT. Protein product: CSAPRGRAGDTQYF.

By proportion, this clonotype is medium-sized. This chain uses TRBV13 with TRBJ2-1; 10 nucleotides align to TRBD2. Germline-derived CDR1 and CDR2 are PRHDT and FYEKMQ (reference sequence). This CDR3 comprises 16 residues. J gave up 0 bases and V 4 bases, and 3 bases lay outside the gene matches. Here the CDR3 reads CASSSSSGSSYNEQFF. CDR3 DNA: TGTGCCAGCAGCTCATCTAGCGGGAGCTCCTACAATGAGCAGTTCTTC.

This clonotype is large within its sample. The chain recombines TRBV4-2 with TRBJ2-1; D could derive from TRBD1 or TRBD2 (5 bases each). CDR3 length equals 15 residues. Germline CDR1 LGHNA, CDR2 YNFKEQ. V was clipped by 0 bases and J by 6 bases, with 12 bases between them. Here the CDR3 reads CASSQDIRDRNEQFF. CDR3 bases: TGTGCCAGCAGCCAAGATATTAGGGACCGCAATGAGCAGTTCTTC.

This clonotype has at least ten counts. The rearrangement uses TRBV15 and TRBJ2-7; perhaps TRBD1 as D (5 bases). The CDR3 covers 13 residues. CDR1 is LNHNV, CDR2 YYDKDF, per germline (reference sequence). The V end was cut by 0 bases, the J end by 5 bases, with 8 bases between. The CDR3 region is CATSRDQGDEQYF. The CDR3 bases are TGTGCCACCAGCAGAGATCAGGGCGACGAGCAGTACTTC.

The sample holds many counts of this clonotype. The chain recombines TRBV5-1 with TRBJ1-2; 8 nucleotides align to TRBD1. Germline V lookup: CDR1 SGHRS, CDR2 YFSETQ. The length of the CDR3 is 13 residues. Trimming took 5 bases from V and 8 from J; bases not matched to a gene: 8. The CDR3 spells CASREQGAGGYTF. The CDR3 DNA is TGCGCCAGCAGAGAGCAGGGGGCAGGCGGCTACACCTTC. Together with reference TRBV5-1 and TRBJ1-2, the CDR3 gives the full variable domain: KAGVTQTPRYLIKTRGQQVTLSCSPISGHRSVSWYQQTPGQGLQFLFEYFSETQRNKGNFPGRFSGRQFSNSRSEMNVSTLELGDSALYLCASREQGAGGYTFGSGTRLTVV.

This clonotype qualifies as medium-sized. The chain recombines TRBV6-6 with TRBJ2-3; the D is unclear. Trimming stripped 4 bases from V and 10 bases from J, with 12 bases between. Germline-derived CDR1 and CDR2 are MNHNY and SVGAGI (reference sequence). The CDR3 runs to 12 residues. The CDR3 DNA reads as TGTGCCAGCAGTTTCGAAGGAATGTCGCAGTATTTT. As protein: CASSFEGMSQYF.